The rows below give T cell receptor beta chains drawn from one sample of a study of blood T cells in healthy people across ages. One entry per CDR3 protein, called by TCRdb with MiXCR from the 5' RACE reads. The repertoire holds around 1,800,000 distinct CDR3 sequences, with 39% as singletons. Material: blood. Receptor source: a human donor in good health. Each CDR3 is given with its conserved first and last residue. A D gene is named only where the DNA matches it firmly. Only part of the rows carry a size: once, few, many, or a class if the clone is expanded.

j_call: TRBJ2-1; v_call: TRBV13; clone_size: NA; d_call: TRBD1; cdr3_aa: CASSLRGQGDYNEQFF; cdr3_nt: TGTGCCAGCAGCTTAAGGGGGCAGGGGGACTACAATGAGCAGTTCTTC
j_call: TRBJ2-1; v_call: TRBV15; clone_size: NA; d_call: TRBD2; cdr3_aa: CATRKELAGSGEQFF; cdr3_nt: TGTGCCACCAGAAAGGAGCTAGCGGGGTCTGGTGAGCAGTTCTTC
j_call: TRBJ1-1; v_call: TRBV6-5; clone_size: few; d_call: NA; cdr3_aa: CASSYTRTSYTEAFF; cdr3_nt: TGTGCCAGCAGTTACACACGCACCTCTTACACTGAAGCTTTCTTT
j_call: TRBJ2-3; v_call: TRBV5-6; clone_size: once; d_call: NA; cdr3_aa: CASSLSGTTGDTQYF; cdr3_nt: TGTGCCAGCAGCTTGTCCGGGACAACAGGGGATACGCAGTATTTT
j_call: TRBJ2-1; v_call: TRBV24-1; clone_size: NA; d_call: TRBD2; cdr3_aa: CATSDWGGGLYNEQFF; cdr3_nt: TGTGCCACCAGTGATTGGGGCGGGGGACTCTACAATGAGCAGTTCTTC
j_call: TRBJ1-1; v_call: TRBV5-1; clone_size: NA; d_call: NA; cdr3_aa: CASSLRQGTDTEAFF; cdr3_nt: TGCGCCAGCAGCTTGAGGCAGGGAACGGACACTGAAGCTTTCTTT
j_call: TRBJ1-6; v_call: TRBV7-9; clone_size: NA; d_call: NA; cdr3_aa: CASSLRHNDSPLHF; cdr3_nt: TGTGCCAGCAGCTTAAGACATAACGATTCACCCCTCCACTTT
j_call: TRBJ1-3; v_call: TRBV4-3; clone_size: NA; d_call: NA; cdr3_aa: CASSQGNSPGNTIYF; cdr3_nt: TGCGCCAGCAGCCAAGGAAATAGTCCAGGAAACACCATATATTTT
j_call: TRBJ2-1; v_call: TRBV20-1; clone_size: once; d_call: NA; cdr3_aa: CSARVAGAIDYNEQFF; cdr3_nt: TGCAGTGCTAGGGTAGCCGGGGCGATCGATTACAATGAGCAGTTCTTC
j_call: TRBJ1-5; v_call: TRBV27; clone_size: NA; d_call: NA; cdr3_aa: CASSLHAQNQPQHF; cdr3_nt: TGTGCCAGCAGTCTACATGCACAGAATCAGCCCCAGCATTTT
j_call: TRBJ1-2; v_call: TRBV4-3; clone_size: few; d_call: TRBD1; cdr3_aa: CASSRRQGEYGYTF; cdr3_nt: TGCGCCAGCAGCCGGAGACAGGGAGAGTATGGCTACACCTTC
j_call: TRBJ1-2; v_call: TRBV7-8; clone_size: NA; d_call: NA; cdr3_aa: CASSLGNFYGYTF; cdr3_nt: TGTGCCAGCAGCTTAGGAAACTTTTATGGCTACACCTTC
j_call: TRBJ1-1; v_call: TRBV20-1; clone_size: NA; d_call: TRBD1; cdr3_aa: CSAKGQGRNTEAFF; cdr3_nt: TGCAGTGCTAAAGGACAGGGGAGGAACACTGAAGCTTTCTTT
j_call: TRBJ2-7; v_call: TRBV6-1; clone_size: few; d_call: TRBD1; cdr3_aa: CASPSPGTGQRVYEQYF; cdr3_nt: TGTGCCAGTCCCTCTCCCGGGACAGGGCAAAGGGTATACGAGCAGTACTTC
j_call: TRBJ2-7; v_call: TRBV12-3/TRBV12-4; clone_size: NA; d_call: NA; cdr3_aa: CASSRRGNSYEQYF; cdr3_nt: TGTGCCAGCAGCCGCCGAGGTAATTCCTACGAGCAGTACTTC
j_call: TRBJ2-7; v_call: TRBV4-1; clone_size: NA; d_call: NA; cdr3_aa: CASSQEFGQPYEQYF; cdr3_nt: TGCGCCAGCAGCCAAGAATTCGGACAGCCCTACGAGCAGTACTTC
j_call: TRBJ2-7; v_call: TRBV5-1; clone_size: NA; d_call: NA; cdr3_aa: CASSFDSGANEQYF; cdr3_nt: TGCGCCAGCAGCTTCGACTCAGGGGCAAACGAGCAGTACTTC
j_call: TRBJ1-1; v_call: TRBV6-1; clone_size: NA; d_call: NA; cdr3_aa: CASSRLHTNTEAFF; cdr3_nt: TGTGCCAGCAGTCGACTCCATACGAACACTGAAGCTTTCTTT
j_call: TRBJ1-2; v_call: TRBV5-1; clone_size: NA; d_call: NA; cdr3_aa: CASSLAVEGRGYTF; cdr3_nt: TGCGCCAGCAGCTTGGCCGTGGAAGGGCGAGGCTACACCTTC
j_call: TRBJ1-2; v_call: TRBV15; clone_size: NA; d_call: NA; cdr3_aa: CATSRDLGLEYGYTF; cdr3_nt: TGTGCCACCAGCAGAGATCTGGGGTTAGAATATGGCTACACCTTC
j_call: TRBJ2-6; v_call: TRBV6-2/TRBV6-3; clone_size: NA; d_call: NA; cdr3_aa: CASRLPRSGANVLTF; cdr3_nt: TGTGCCAGCAGGCTACCGCGATCTGGGGCCAACGTCCTGACTTTC
j_call: TRBJ2-7; v_call: TRBV3-1; clone_size: NA; d_call: TRBD2; cdr3_aa: CATKREGNNEQYF; cdr3_nt: TGTGCCACGAAGCGGGAGGGGAACAATGAGCAGTACTTC
j_call: TRBJ1-1; v_call: TRBV12-3/TRBV12-4; clone_size: once; d_call: TRBD1; cdr3_aa: CASSRNPGTGGNTEAFF; cdr3_nt: TGTGCCAGCAGCCGAAACCCCGGGACAGGGGGTAACACTGAAGCTTTCTTT
j_call: TRBJ2-2; v_call: TRBV4-1; clone_size: NA; d_call: NA; cdr3_aa: CASTQEKSLNTGELFF; cdr3_nt: TGCGCCAGCACCCAGGAGAAGTCCTTAAACACCGGGGAGCTGTTTTTT
j_call: TRBJ2-7; v_call: TRBV12-3/TRBV12-4; clone_size: NA; d_call: NA; cdr3_aa: CASSYVTSEQYF; cdr3_nt: TGTGCCAGCAGTTACGTGACAAGCGAGCAGTACTTC
j_call: TRBJ1-4; v_call: TRBV4-2; clone_size: NA; d_call: TRBD1; cdr3_aa: CASSQGQLAGQDEKLFF; cdr3_nt: TGTGCCAGCAGCCAAGGGCAACTTGCAGGACAGGATGAAAAACTGTTTTTT
j_call: TRBJ2-3; v_call: TRBV10-3; clone_size: few; d_call: TRBD2; cdr3_aa: CAISESGSGGAGDTQYF; cdr3_nt: TGTGCCATCAGTGAGTCGGGTAGCGGGGGGGCCGGAGATACGCAGTATTTT
j_call: TRBJ1-1; v_call: TRBV6-1; clone_size: NA; d_call: NA; cdr3_aa: CASSPWFRANTEAFF; cdr3_nt: TGTGCCAGCAGTCCTTGGTTCAGGGCCAACACTGAAGCTTTCTTT
j_call: TRBJ2-1; v_call: TRBV5-6; clone_size: few; d_call: NA; cdr3_aa: CASSLVGIPYNEQFF; cdr3_nt: TGTGCCAGCAGCTTGGTCGGCATTCCTTACAATGAGCAGTTCTTC
j_call: TRBJ2-7; v_call: TRBV12-3/TRBV12-4; clone_size: NA; d_call: TRBD2; cdr3_aa: CASSFLAGAPYEQYF; cdr3_nt: TGTGCCAGCAGTTTTCTAGCGGGGGCCCCCTACGAGCAGTACTTC
j_call: TRBJ2-1; v_call: TRBV7-9; clone_size: NA; d_call: NA; cdr3_aa: CASGRGTEQFF; cdr3_nt: TGTGCCAGTGGGAGAGGGACTGAGCAGTTCTTC
j_call: TRBJ1-5; v_call: TRBV24-1; clone_size: NA; d_call: NA; cdr3_aa: CATSDSEYSNQPQHF; cdr3_nt: TGTGCCACCAGTGACAGCGAGTATAGCAATCAGCCCCAGCATTTT
j_call: TRBJ1-2; v_call: TRBV7-9; clone_size: NA; d_call: NA; cdr3_aa: CASSFDGYGYTF; cdr3_nt: TGTGCCAGCAGCTTCGATGGCTATGGCTACACCTTC
j_call: TRBJ1-4; v_call: TRBV5-1; clone_size: NA; d_call: NA; cdr3_aa: CASSFTARNEKLFF; cdr3_nt: TGCGCCAGCAGCTTTACAGCACGTAATGAAAAACTGTTTTTT
j_call: TRBJ1-5; v_call: TRBV12-3/TRBV12-4; clone_size: NA; d_call: NA; cdr3_aa: CASTIGGGLNQPQHF; cdr3_nt: TGTGCCAGCACCATAGGGGGGGGACTCAATCAGCCCCAGCATTTT
j_call: TRBJ1-1; v_call: TRBV20-1; clone_size: NA; d_call: NA; cdr3_aa: CSARGSGITMAFF; cdr3_nt: TGCAGTGCTAGAGGGTCAGGGATAACGATGGCTTTCTTT